This section outlines one T cell receptor (beta chain) sequence together with its context. Germline lookup yields CDR1 MDHEN and CDR2 SYDVKM. This CDR3 is 14 amino acids long. Trimming at V came to 6 bases and at J to 3 bases, leaving 2 bases not matched to a gene. These data come from a study of cytomegalovirus exposure and HLA in healthy donors. The primer mix had 60 Vbeta and 13 Jbeta primers. The repertoire was sequenced with immunoSEQ multiplex PCR; TCRdb's copy has only in-frame clones and lacks some. This table has under 250,000 clones, roughly 79% appearing once. The chain carries TRBV28 and TRBJ2-3; 11 bases map to TRBD2. The sequence was collected from a man aged 25 to 40 in good health and CMV-seronegative. Input material: PBMCs. CDR3 loop: CASRLAGETDTQYF. CDR3 nucleotides: TGTGCCAGCAGACTAGCGGGAGAAACAGATACGCAGTATTTT.